One sample yielded the 21 T cell receptor beta chains listed below, sequenced in a study of tumor-infiltrating lymphocytes in primary liver carcinoma. TCR beta cDNA was made from 450 to 600 ng total RNA with a constant-region primer. What produced the TCR beta libraries was three nested multiplex PCR rounds using slightly modified ARM-PCR. The first two PCR rounds used TRBV1-TRBV30 forward primers with a C-beta reverse primer, about 10 cycles each. From the multiplex PCR reads, TCRdb called clonotypes with MiXCR, one entry per CDR3 protein. The table has fewer than 75,000 distinct CDR3 sequences, about 65% seen once. It was from approximately 20-30 mg of unsorted bulk tissue that RNA and DNA were co-extracted. The material sequenced was liver tumor tissue from sampling region 4. The subset is: tumor region T4, right-lateral pole. Receptors were obtained from a man in his forties or fifties with primary liver carcinoma and hepatitis B virus infection.

This clonotype was counted at least ten times. The V gene is TRBV24-1, the J gene TRBJ2-1; a weak D match, TRBD2 (6 bases). Germline V lookup: CDR1 KGHDR, CDR2 SFDVKD. The CDR3 length is 17 residues. Trimming cost V 4 bases and J 0 bases, with 15 bases left between them. CDR3 loop: CATSEYSTTSSYNEQFF. Written as DNA, the CDR3 is TGTGCCACCAGTGAATATTCTACGACTAGCTCCTACAATGAGCAGTTCTTC.

The V gene is TRBV29-1, the J gene TRBJ2-5, with a tentative D call TRBD2 (6 bases). The CDR3 is made up of 14 amino acids. Per germline, CDR1 SQVTM and CDR2 ANQGSEA. V gave up 0 bases and J gave up 14 bases, with 22 bases separating them. The CDR3 region has the DNA TGCAGCGTTGAAGATTGGGCGGGCGGGGAGATCCAATACTTC. Translating gives CSVEDWAGGEIQYF.

The chain recombines TRBV20-1 with TRBJ2-2; no definite D call. V lost 6 bases and J 2 bases, leaving 13 bases between the germline ends. The germline CDR1 and CDR2 sequences are DFQATT and SNEGSKA (reference sequence). The CDR3 is 14 amino acids. The CDR3 DNA follows: TGCAGTGCCCCAGACGGCCTAAACACCGGGGAGCTGTTTTTT. This sequence encodes CSAPDGLNTGELFF.

The chain employs TRBV11-2 and TRBJ2-2, with D perhaps TRBD1 or TRBD2 (5 bases each). The CDR3 runs to 16 residues. CDR1 and CDR2 (germline): SGHAT, FQNNGV. CDR3 DNA sequence: TGTGTCAGTGAGGGGATTAGGGCAGGCAATGCCGGGGAGCTGTTTTTT. It yields the protein CVSEGIRAGNAGELFF.

Comment on this clonotype: A much larger clone is a single base away; this may be a read error. The chain couples TRBV30 to TRBJ2-3; D unclear. CDR1 and CDR2 from the germline V gene are GTSNPN and SVGIG (reference sequence). The CDR3 totals 11 residues. V shed 4 bases and J shed 1 base, with 3 bases lying between them. The CDR3 coding sequence is TGTGCCTGGATGGGCACAGATACGCAGTATTTT. It codes for CAWMGTDTQYF.

A remark on this clonotype: The conserved phenylalanine or tryptophan is not found at the CDR3 terminus, so this likely reflects a read error. The chain couples TRBV11-2 to TRBJ2-7; possible D gene TRBD2, 5 bases. Trimming left V 0 bases short and J 9 bases short, with 18 bases between. Germline lookup yields CDR1 SGHAT and CDR2 FQNNGV. The CDR3 covers 15 residues. The DNA of the CDR3 is TGTGCCAGCAGCTTAGAGTTCGGGATCTCTGGCGGGCAGTACTTA. This gives the protein CASSLEFGISGGQYL.

In the case of this clonotype: A single base separates this from a much larger clone, so it may be a read error. V gene TRBV6-6 combines with J gene TRBJ2-2; no reliable D call. Germline lookup yields CDR1 MNHNY and CDR2 SVGAGI (reference sequence). The CDR3 has 13 amino acids. CDR3 bases: TGTGCCGGCAGTACAACGAACACCGGGGAGCTGTTTTTT. As protein: CAGSTTNTGELFF.

This clonotype was counted many times. The chain recombines TRBV28 with TRBJ2-3; no firm D call. V was cut by 4 bases and J by 2 bases, with 7 bases left in between. This CDR3 region has 13 residues. Looked up from germline, CDR1 is MDHEN and CDR2 is SYDVKM. CDR3 DNA sequence: TGTGCCAGCAGTTCGACGGACACAGATACGCAGTATTTT. Encoded protein: CASSSTDTDTQYF. Together with reference TRBV28 and TRBJ2-3, the CDR3 gives the full variable domain: DVKVTQSSRYLVKRTGEKVFLECVQDMDHENMFWYRQDPGLGLRLIYFSYDVKMKEKGDIPEGYSVSREKKERFSLILESASTNQTSMYLCASSSTDTDTQYFGPGTRLTVL.

The sample holds a few counts of this clonotype. In this CDR3 the conserved last residue, phenylalanine or tryptophan, is missing, so a read error is likely. The chain uses TRBV29-1 and TRBJ1-1, with D possibly TRBD1 on 5 matching bases. Germline V gives CDR1 SQVTM, CDR2 ANQGSEA. This CDR3 is 15 amino acids long. The DNA for the CDR3 is TGCAGCGTTCGGGCGGGGCGGGGAATGAACGCTGAAGCTTTCTAT. It is translated as CSVRAGRGMNAEAFY.

A word on this clonotype: Mismatch with germline at one junction end may stem from a read error. The chain employs TRBV11-3 and TRBJ1-2; D might be TRBD1 (6 bases). The CDR3 runs 16 residues. From germline, CDR1 is SGHNT and CDR2 YENEEA. The CDR3 DNA reads as TGTATCAGCAGCTTAGGAAATCGGACAGTCGACTATGGTTACACCTTC. This codes for CISSLGNRTVDYGYTF.

As to this clonotype: One end of the junction does not line up with germline, which may come from a read error. V usage is TRBV6-5 and J usage is TRBJ2-6; D gene unclear. The CDR3 consists of 15 residues. Germline V CDR1 and CDR2: MNHEY, SVGAGI. CDR3 in DNA: TGTACCAGCAGTTATTTCCTCCCTGGGGCCAACGTCCTGACTTTC. Translated, it gives CTSSYFLPGANVLTF.

This clonotype was picked up a small number of times. This is likely a read error, given that the CDR3 carries no conserved phenylalanine or tryptophan at its end. The DNA is omitted, as the CDR3 cannot be located on it reliably, and the CDR3 follows TCRdb's listing. The rearrangement uses TRBV12-3 or TRBV12-4 and TRBJ1-6. Both ends counted, the CDR3 spans 13 residues. The CDR3 spells CASSLAPGSPPHL.

Details on this clonotype: Mismatch with germline at one junction end may stem from a read error. The CDR3 loop is CASSPVAGANVMTF. CDR3 bases: TGTGCCAGCAGCCCCGTCGCGGGGGCCAACGTCATGACTTTC. The chain employs TRBV6-5 and TRBJ2-6; D is possibly TRBD2 (7 bases). CDR3 length: 14 amino acids. CDR1 and CDR2 (germline): MNHEY, SVGAGI.

As to this clonotype: This may be a read error, as it is one base from a much larger clone. V gene TRBV28 combines with J gene TRBJ2-4; D is unresolved. The ends were cut back, 10 bases at V and 5 bases at J, with 9 bases in the middle. This CDR3 contains 11 residues. CDR1 is MDHEN, CDR2 SYDVKM, per germline. The DNA of the CDR3 is TGTGCCACCACCGAGCAAAACATTCAGTACTTC. This translates into CATTEQNIQYF.

A note on this clonotype: At one end, the junction sequence differs from germline, possibly due to a read error. V gene TRBV29-1 combines with J gene TRBJ2-1; D not resolved. Looked up from germline, CDR1 is SQVTM and CDR2 is ANQGSEA. The CDR3 runs 10 residues. DNA for the CDR3: TGCAGCGCGCGACGTAATGGGCAGTTCTTC. Translation gives CSARRNGQFF.

In its sample, this clonotype was seen a few times. This chain uses TRBV9 with TRBJ2-3; 13 bases map to TRBD2. The CDR3 covers 17 residues. V lost 0 bases and J lost 6; bases outside the gene matches: 7. Germline CDR1 reads SGDLS; CDR2 reads YYNGEE. The CDR3 DNA reads TGTGCCAGCAGCGTAGAAGGGACTAGCGGGATCATTGATACGCAGTATTTT. Translating it yields CASSVEGTSGIIDTQYF.

In this sample, this clonotype turned up once. The germline gene is not matched at one end of the junction; a read error may be the cause. The rearrangement links TRBV6-1 to TRBJ1-5; D gene unclear. Germline lookup yields CDR1 MNHNS and CDR2 SASEGT. CDR3 length: 15 amino acids. CDR3 DNA sequence: TGTGACAGCAGTGAAATCTCCTATAGTAATCAGACCCAGCATTTT. It encodes CDSSEISYSNQTQHF.

As regards this clonotype: The germline gene is not matched at one end of the junction; a read error may be the cause. The chain joins TRBV12-3 or TRBV12-4 to TRBJ2-7, with D possibly being TRBD1 or TRBD2 (6 bases each). The CDR3 is 15 residues long. The CDR3 nucleotides are TGTACCAGCAATATGGAGACAGGAGGGTCCTACGAGCAGTACTTC. This gives the protein CTSNMETGGSYEQYF.

As regards this clonotype: Germline and junction disagree at one end, which may indicate a read error. This chain joins TRBV4-2 and TRBJ2-1; D perhaps matches TRBD2 (5 bases). CDR1 and CDR2 from the germline V gene are LGHNA and YNFKEQ. The CDR3 has 17 residues. The CDR3 DNA reads TGTGCTAGCAGCCAAGGATCCCGGGAAAACTCCTACAATGAGCAGTTCTTC. Encoded protein: CASSQGSRENSYNEQFF.

This clonotype was found once. An end of the junction differs from the germline gene, which may be a read error. The rearrangement joins TRBV7-8 to TRBJ2-6; 8 bases line up with TRBD2. This CDR3 comprises 17 residues. The V gene's germline CDR1 is SGHVS and CDR2 FQNEAQ. CDR3 in amino acids: CAGSLDGRGARANVLTF. In nucleotides, the CDR3 is TGTGCCGGCAGCTTAGACGGGAGGGGGGCTAGGGCCAACGTCCTGACTTTC.

In regard to this clonotype: A junction end diverges from the germline sequence, so it may reflect a read error. This chain links TRBV4-3 with TRBJ1-2, with a tentative D call TRBD1 (6 bases). Germline-derived CDR1 and CDR2 are LGHNA and YSLEER. The CDR3 has 16 amino acids. CDR3 protein: CASSQAGAGRNYGNTF. The CDR3 DNA is TGCGCCAGCAGTCAGGCAGGGGCAGGGAGGAACTATGGCAACACCTTC.